The TCR beta chain under discussion was sequenced for a study of blood T cell repertoires in COVID-19. Study context: The United States, Italy and Spain were the sources of the acute and convalescent COVID-19 samples. T cells, B-cell-depleted T cells, or PBMCs provided the cDNA or gDNA that served as material.

In the study's own analysis: Reference gene primer amplification gave nucleated cell count estimates. Profiling relied on immunoSEQ multiplex PCR, and the TCRdb table lists in-frame clones only, not all of them. V and J calls and clone size are copied from that table; D and trimming were computed from the DNA. Of 200,000 to 300,000 clones in the sample, around 80% were seen once. V lost 5 bases, J lost 8 bases, and 15 bases lay in between. CDR1 is SEHNR, CDR2 FQNEAQ, per germline (reference sequence). This CDR3 has 13 residues. The source of this sequence is a woman older than 75 with acute or convalescent COVID-19. The sample was peripheral blood. V gene TRBV7-9 combines with J gene TRBJ1-2; D call uncertain. CDR3 DNA: TGTGCCAGCAGCACCCAGCCCGTGGAGGGCTACACCTTC. It codes for CASSTQPVEGYTF.